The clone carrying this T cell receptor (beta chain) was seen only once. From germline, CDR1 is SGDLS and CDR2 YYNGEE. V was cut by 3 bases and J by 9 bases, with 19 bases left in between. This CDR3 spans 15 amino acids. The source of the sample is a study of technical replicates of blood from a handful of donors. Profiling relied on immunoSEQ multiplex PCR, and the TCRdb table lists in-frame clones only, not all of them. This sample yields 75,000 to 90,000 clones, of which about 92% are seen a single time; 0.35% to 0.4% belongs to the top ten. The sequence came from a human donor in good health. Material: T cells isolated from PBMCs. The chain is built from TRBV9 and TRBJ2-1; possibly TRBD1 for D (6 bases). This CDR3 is CASSEYWTVSGEQFF. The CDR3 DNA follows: TGTGCCAGCAGCGAATATTGGACAGTCTCGGGTGAGCAGTTCTTC.